One sample yielded the 20 T cell receptor beta chains listed below, sequenced in a study of blood T cell repertoires in COVID-19. TCRdb keeps only in-frame clones here, not all; method: immunoSEQ multiplex PCR. The sample has some 340,000 clones; around 86% are singletons. The sequencing input was PBMCs or T cells enriched from blood (not recorded which). These receptor sequences come from a woman aged 45 to 65 who had recovered from COVID-19.

This clone turned up a few times. The V and J genes are TRBV4-2 and TRBJ1-4; D possibly corresponds to TRBD1 (5 bases). The CDR3 runs to 16 residues. Deletions cut 0 bases from V and 6 bases from J, with 14 bases between. The germline CDR1 and CDR2 sequences are LGHNA and YNFKEQ. The CDR3: CASSQDYRGRDEKLFF. DNA of the CDR3: TGTGCCAGCAGCCAAGATTATCGGGGGAGGGATGAAAAACTGTTTTTT.

This clone has just one count. This chain connects TRBV5-4 to TRBJ1-3, with TRBD1 identical over 9 bases. CDR1 and CDR2 (germline): SGHNT, YYREEE (reference sequence). The CDR3 totals 17 residues. V was pared by 4 bases and J by 0 bases, with 8 bases of the junction left unmatched. CDR3 in DNA: TGTGCCAGCAGCGTGGGACAGGGAAGCTTCTCTGGAAACACCATATATTTT. This codes for CASSVGQGSFSGNTIYF. The variable domain in full, with the rest retrieved from reference TRBV5-4 and TRBJ1-3, is ETGVTQSPTHLIKTRGQQVTLRCSSQSGHNTVSWYQQALGQGPQFIFQYYREEENGRGNFPPRFSGLQFPNYSSELNVNALELDDSALYLCASSVGQGSFSGNTIYFGEGSWLTVV.

The chain links TRBV6-2 or TRBV6-3 to TRBJ1-2; D ambiguous. Germline V gene data show CDR1 as MNHEY and CDR2 as SVGEGT. Trimming took 6 bases from V and 8 from J, leaving 7 bases between them. The CDR3 contains 10 residues. The CDR3: CASSPRGYTF. The CDR3 DNA sequence: TGTGCCAGCAGCCCCAGGGGCTACACCTTC.

The chain employs TRBV2 and TRBJ2-5; perhaps TRBD1 as D (6 bases). The CDR3 is made up of 12 amino acids. The V end was cut by 8 bases, the J end by 2 bases, with 9 bases between. From germline, CDR1 is SNHLY and CDR2 FYNNEI. CDR3 protein: CASWGQQETQYF. CDR3 in DNA: TGTGCCAGCTGGGGGCAGCAAGAGACCCAGTACTTC. Looking up the rest from reference TRBV2 and TRBJ2-5 gives the full variable domain: EPEVTQTPSHQVTQMGQEVILRCVPISNHLYFYWYRQILGQKVEFLVSFYNNEISEKSEIFDDQFSVERPDGSNFTLKIRSTKLEDSAMYFCASWGQQETQYFGPGTRLLVL.

V is TRBV6-5 and J is TRBJ1-3; no reliable D call. Germline assignment: CDR1 MNHEY and CDR2 SVGAGI. Trimming stripped 5 bases from V and 0 bases from J, with 11 bases between. The length of the CDR3 is 15 residues. The CDR3, as DNA: TGTGCCAGCAGTCTAGACTTTTCCTCTGGAAACACCATATATTTT. Amino acids: CASSLDFSSGNTIYF.

The chain carries TRBV25-1 and TRBJ1-2; no clear D gene. CDR3 length equals 13 residues. Germline CDR1 and CDR2: MGHDK and SYGVNS. V lost 5 bases to trimming and J lost 2 bases, with 9 bases between them. The chain's CDR3 is CASSHQFNYGYTF. The CDR3 DNA is TGTGCCAGCAGTCACCAGTTCAACTATGGCTACACCTTC.

This chain joins TRBV11-2 and TRBJ2-7; TRBD1 might be the D (6 bases). The V end lost 4 bases, the J end lost 7 bases, and 17 bases lay between the germline ends. The CDR3 has 14 amino acids. The germline CDR1 and CDR2 sequences are SGHAT and FQNNGV. CDR3: CASSWVSGDPEQYF. Here the CDR3 DNA reads TGTGCCAGCAGCTGGGTGTCAGGGGACCCGGAGCAGTACTTC.

This clone showed up just a few times. This chain uses TRBV12-5 with TRBJ2-2; 7 bases map to TRBD2. The V and J ends lost 3 bases and 3 bases, in that order; junction bases with no gene match: 22. This CDR3 comprises 21 residues. The germline V gene encodes CDR1 LGHNT and CDR2 FRNRAP. CDR3 bases: TGTGCTAGTGGTTTCGCGGGGTCGGGGGGATCCGGACTATATCACACCGGGGAGCTGTTTTTT. As protein: CASGFAGSGGSGLYHTGELFF. The full variable domain, rest sourced from reference TRBV12-5 and TRBJ2-2, is DARVTQTPRHKVTEMGQEVTMRCQPILGHNTVFWYRQTMMQGLELLAYFRNRAPLDDSGMPKDRFSAEMPDATLATLKIQPSEPRDSAVYFCASGFAGSGGSGLYHTGELFFGEGSRLTVL.

For the CDR3, the DNA is TGTGCCAGCAGCCAAGAAAGGACAGGGAACTCCTATGGCTACACCTTC. Amino acids: CASSQERTGNSYGYTF. The chain has TRBV4-2 and TRBJ1-2; 8 nucleotides line up with TRBD1. The CDR3 spans 16 residues. After removal of 0 bases from V and 4 bases from J, the junction contained 7 bases not matched to a gene. Germline V lookup: CDR1 LGHNA, CDR2 YNFKEQ.

This chain uses TRBV7-2 with TRBJ1-4; D is perhaps TRBD1 (5 bases). CDR1 is SGHTA and CDR2 is FQGNSA in the germline V gene. V lost 6 bases and J 2 bases, leaving 7 bases between the germline ends. CDR3 length: 13 amino acids. The CDR3 DNA reads TGTGCCAGCAGACAGGCCACTAATGAAAAACTGTTTTTT. The encoded protein is CASRQATNEKLFF.

J is TRBJ1-1 and V is TRBV7-9; D might be TRBD1 (6 bases). CDR1 is SEHNR and CDR2 is FQNEAQ in the germline V gene (reference sequence). Trimming took off 5 bases at V and 1 base at J, with 17 bases between the two ends. The CDR3 is 16 residues long. For the CDR3, the DNA is TGTGCCAGCAGCCCCCTACGTGGACAGAAGAACACTGAAGCTTTCTTT. Its protein is CASSPLRGQKNTEAFF.

The chain has TRBV7-8 and TRBJ1-2, with 8 bases aligning to TRBD1. The CDR3 is 15 amino acids. The junction had 4 bases not matched to a gene; V was cut back by 1 base and J by 3 bases. Germline CDR1 and CDR2: SGHVS and FQNEAQ. This CDR3 is CASSLGGTGDYGYTF. CDR3 in DNA: TGTGCCAGCAGCTTAGGAGGGACAGGAGACTATGGCTACACCTTC.

For this clone: Within the sample, other DNA sequences also encode this same CDR3. V and J are TRBV4-3 and TRBJ2-3, with TRBD2 identical over 11 bases. The germline CDR1 and CDR2 sequences are LGHNA and YSLEER. The CDR3 contains 17 residues. V lost 0 bases to trimming and J lost 3 bases; unmatched junction nucleotides: 5. The CDR3 spells CASSQDFLAGGTDTQYF. DNA for the CDR3: TGCGCCAGCAGCCAAGATTTCCTAGCGGGGGGAACAGATACGCAGTATTTT.

The CDR3 region has the DNA TGTGCCAGCAGCCGTAAGACTAGACCCGTCCCCGATACGCAGTATTTT. Amino acids: CASSRKTRPVPDTQYF. J is TRBJ2-3 and V is TRBV4-2; a weak D match, TRBD2 (6 bases). V was shortened by 4 bases and J by 6 bases, with 20 bases between the two germline ends. The CDR3 is made up of 16 amino acids. Germline CDR1 and CDR2: LGHNA and YNFKEQ.

The rearrangement uses TRBV5-4 and TRBJ1-1; D gene unclear. CDR1 is SGHNT and CDR2 is YYREEE in the germline V gene (reference sequence). V was clipped by 4 bases and J by 1 base, with 17 bases between them. CDR3 length: 16 residues. The CDR3 reads CASSPYTIGTNTEAFF. CDR3 coding DNA: TGTGCCAGCAGCCCTTACACCATTGGTACGAACACTGAAGCTTTCTTT.

V is TRBV7-7 and J is TRBJ1-1; D possibly corresponds to TRBD1 (5 bases). Trimming stripped 5 bases from V and 1 base from J, with 8 bases between. This CDR3 region has 13 residues. Germline V gene lookup returns CDR1 SSHAT and CDR2 FNYEAQ (reference sequence). The CDR3 DNA reads TGTGCCAGCAGCGCGGACACGAACACTGAAGCTTTCTTT. Translation: CASSADTNTEAFF. Full variable domain (outside the CDR3, taken from reference TRBV7-7 and TRBJ1-1): GAGVSQSPRYKVTKRGQDVTLRCDPISSHATLYWYQQALGQGPEFLTYFNYEAQPDKSGLPSDRFSAERPEGSISTLTIQRTEQRDSAMYRCASSADTNTEAFFGQGTRLTVV.

The V gene is TRBV30, the J gene TRBJ1-4, with D perhaps matching TRBD1 (5 bases). The CDR3 sequence is 14 residues long. The germline CDR1 and CDR2 sequences are GTSNPN and SVGIG (reference sequence). Trimming pared 0 bases from V and 5 bases from J, leaving 10 bases between. CDR3 amino acids: CAWSVPGGNEKLFF. The DNA of the CDR3 is TGTGCCTGGAGTGTACCTGGGGGGAATGAAAAACTGTTTTTT.

This chain links TRBV3-1 (or the pseudogene TRBV3-2) with TRBJ2-7, with TRBD1 identical over 7 bases. The CDR3 covers 15 residues. After removal of 4 bases from V and 0 bases from J, the junction contained 6 bases not matched to a gene. The V gene's germline CDR1 is LGHDT and CDR2 YNNKEL (reference sequence). CDR3 DNA sequence: TGTGCCAGCAGCCCGAGGGGACAGAACTCCTACGAGCAGTACTTC. This gives the protein CASSPRGQNSYEQYF.

The chain uses TRBV27 and TRBJ1-1; 9 bases map to TRBD1. The CDR3 totals 15 residues. V shed 4 bases, J shed 3 bases, and the junction held 6 bases outside the gene matches. The germline gives CDR1 MNHEY, CDR2 SMNVEV (reference sequence). The CDR3 DNA follows: TGTGCCAGCAGTTCCGCCGGGACAGGGTACACTGAAGCTTTCTTT. Protein sequence: CASSSAGTGYTEAFF.

The gene calls are TRBV4-2 and TRBJ2-2, with 7 bases aligning to TRBD2. This CDR3 spans 17 amino acids. Germline V gene sequence: CDR1 LGHNA, CDR2 YNFKEQ. V gave up 0 bases and J gave up 3 bases; unmatched junction bases: 7. The CDR3 protein is CASSQDWNSGYTGELFF. DNA of the CDR3: TGTGCCAGCAGCCAAGATTGGAATAGCGGGTACACCGGGGAGCTGTTTTTT.